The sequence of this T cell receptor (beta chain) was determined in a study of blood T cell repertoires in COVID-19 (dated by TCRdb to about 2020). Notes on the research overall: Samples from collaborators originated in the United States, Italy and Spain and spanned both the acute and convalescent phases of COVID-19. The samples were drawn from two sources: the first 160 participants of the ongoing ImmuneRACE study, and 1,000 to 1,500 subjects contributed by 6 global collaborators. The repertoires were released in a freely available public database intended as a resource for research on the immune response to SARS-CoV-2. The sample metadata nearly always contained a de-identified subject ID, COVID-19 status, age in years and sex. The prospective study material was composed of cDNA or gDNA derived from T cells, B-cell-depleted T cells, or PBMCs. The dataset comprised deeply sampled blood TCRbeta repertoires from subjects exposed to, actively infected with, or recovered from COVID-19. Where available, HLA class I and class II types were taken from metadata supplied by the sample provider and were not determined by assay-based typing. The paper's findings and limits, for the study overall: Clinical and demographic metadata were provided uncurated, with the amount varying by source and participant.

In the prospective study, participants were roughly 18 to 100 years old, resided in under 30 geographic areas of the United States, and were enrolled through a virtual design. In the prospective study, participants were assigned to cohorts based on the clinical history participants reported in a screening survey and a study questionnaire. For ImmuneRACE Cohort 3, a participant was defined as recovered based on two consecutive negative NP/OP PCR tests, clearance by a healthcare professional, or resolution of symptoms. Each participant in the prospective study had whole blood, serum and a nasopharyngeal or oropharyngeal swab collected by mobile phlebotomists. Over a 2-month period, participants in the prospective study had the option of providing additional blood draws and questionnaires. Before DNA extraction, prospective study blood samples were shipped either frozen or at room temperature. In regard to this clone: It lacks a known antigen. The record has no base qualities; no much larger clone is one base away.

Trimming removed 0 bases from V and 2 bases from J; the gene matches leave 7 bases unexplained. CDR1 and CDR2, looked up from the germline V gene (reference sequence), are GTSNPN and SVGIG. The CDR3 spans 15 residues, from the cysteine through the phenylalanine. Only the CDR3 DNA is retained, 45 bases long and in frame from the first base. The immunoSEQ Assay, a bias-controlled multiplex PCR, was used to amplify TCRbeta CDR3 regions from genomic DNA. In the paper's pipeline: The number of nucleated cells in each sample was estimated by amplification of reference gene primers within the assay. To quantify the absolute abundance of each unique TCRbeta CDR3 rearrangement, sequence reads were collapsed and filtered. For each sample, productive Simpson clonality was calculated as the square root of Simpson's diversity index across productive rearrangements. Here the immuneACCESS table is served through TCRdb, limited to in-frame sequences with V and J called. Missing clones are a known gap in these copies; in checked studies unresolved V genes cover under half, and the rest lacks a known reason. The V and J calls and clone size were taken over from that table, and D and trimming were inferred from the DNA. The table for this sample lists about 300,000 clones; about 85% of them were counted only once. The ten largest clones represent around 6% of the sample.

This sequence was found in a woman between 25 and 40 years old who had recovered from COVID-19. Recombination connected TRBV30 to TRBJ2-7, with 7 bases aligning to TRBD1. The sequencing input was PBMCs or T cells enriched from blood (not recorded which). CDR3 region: CAWSVLVGTAYEQYF. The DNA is TGTGCCTGGAGTGTACTAGTCGGGACAGCCTACGAGCAGTACTTC.